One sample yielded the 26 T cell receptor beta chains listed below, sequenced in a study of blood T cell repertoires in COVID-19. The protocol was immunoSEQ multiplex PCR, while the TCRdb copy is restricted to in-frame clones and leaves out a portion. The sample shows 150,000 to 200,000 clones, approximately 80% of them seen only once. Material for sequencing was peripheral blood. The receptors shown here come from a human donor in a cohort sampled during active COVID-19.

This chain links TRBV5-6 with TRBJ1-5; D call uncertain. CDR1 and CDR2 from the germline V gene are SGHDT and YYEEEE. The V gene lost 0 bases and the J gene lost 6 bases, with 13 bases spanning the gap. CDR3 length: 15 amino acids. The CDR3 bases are TGTGCCAGCAGCTTGGGCTACGGGAGGACTCAGCCCCAGCATTTT. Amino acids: CASSLGYGRTQPQHF.

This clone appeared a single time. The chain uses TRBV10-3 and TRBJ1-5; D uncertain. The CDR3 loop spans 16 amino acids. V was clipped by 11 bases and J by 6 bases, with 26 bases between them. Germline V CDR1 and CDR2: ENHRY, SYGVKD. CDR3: CAPNAPRPRWVQPQHF. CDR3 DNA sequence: TGTGCCCCTAACGCGCCGAGGCCCCGGTGGGTTCAGCCCCAGCATTTT.

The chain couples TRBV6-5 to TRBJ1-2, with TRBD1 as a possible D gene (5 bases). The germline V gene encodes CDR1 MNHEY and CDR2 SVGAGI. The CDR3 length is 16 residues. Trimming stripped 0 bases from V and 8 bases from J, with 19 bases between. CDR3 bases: TGTGCCAGCAGTTACTCGTTTGGTTACGGGGGGTTAGGCTACACCTTC. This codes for CASSYSFGYGGLGYTF.

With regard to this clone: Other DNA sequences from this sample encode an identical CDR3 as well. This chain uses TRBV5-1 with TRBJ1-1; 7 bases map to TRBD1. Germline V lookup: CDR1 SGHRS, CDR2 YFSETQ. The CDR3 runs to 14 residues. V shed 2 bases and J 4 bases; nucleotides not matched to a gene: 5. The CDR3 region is CASSLGGGITEAFF. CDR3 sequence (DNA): TGCGCCAGCAGCTTAGGGGGCGGGATCACTGAAGCTTTCTTT.

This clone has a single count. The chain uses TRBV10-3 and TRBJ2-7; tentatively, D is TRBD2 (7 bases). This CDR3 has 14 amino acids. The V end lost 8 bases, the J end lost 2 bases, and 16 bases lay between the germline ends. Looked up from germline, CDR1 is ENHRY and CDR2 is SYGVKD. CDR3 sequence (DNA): TGTGCCATCCCCTCGAGGGGGGGGGCCTACGAGCAGTACTTC. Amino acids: CAIPSRGGAYEQYF.

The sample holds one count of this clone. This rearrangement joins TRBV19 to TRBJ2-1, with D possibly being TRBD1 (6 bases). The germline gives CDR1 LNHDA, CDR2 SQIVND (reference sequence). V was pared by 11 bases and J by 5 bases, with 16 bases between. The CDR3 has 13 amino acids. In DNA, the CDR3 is TGTGCCTCCAAGACAGGTTTGGACAATGAGCAGTTCTTC. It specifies CASKTGLDNEQFF.

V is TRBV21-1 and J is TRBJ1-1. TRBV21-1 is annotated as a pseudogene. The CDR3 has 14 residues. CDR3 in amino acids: CASSTGLGNTEAFF. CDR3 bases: TGTGCCAGCAGCACAGGACTGGGGAACACTGAAGCTTTCTTT.

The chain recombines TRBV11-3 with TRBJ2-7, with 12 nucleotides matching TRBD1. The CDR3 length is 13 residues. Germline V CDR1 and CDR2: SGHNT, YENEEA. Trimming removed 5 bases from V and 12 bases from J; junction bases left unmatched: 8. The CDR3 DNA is TGTGCCAGCAGCCCCGGGACAGGGGGCAACTTGTACTTC. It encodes CASSPGTGGNLYF.

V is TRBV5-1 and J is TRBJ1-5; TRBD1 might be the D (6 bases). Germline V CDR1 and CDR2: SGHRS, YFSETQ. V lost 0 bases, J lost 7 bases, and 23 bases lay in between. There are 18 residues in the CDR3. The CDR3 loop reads CASSLGVGQKGGVQPQHF. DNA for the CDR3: TGCGCCAGCAGCTTGGGTGTCGGGCAGAAGGGGGGGGTCCAGCCCCAGCATTTT.

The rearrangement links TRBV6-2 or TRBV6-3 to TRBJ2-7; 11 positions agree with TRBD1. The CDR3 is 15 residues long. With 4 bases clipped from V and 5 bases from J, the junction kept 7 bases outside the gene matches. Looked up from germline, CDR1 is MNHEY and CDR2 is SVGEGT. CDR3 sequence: CASSLPGQGVHEQYF. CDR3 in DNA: TGTGCCAGCAGTTTACCGGGACAGGGGGTCCACGAGCAGTACTTC.

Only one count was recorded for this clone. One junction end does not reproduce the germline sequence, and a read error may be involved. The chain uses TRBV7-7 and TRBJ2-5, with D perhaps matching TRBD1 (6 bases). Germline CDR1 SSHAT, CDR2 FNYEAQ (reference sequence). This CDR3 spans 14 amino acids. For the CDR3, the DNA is TGTGCTAGCAGCTTAGTGGCAGGGGAAGAGACCCAGTACTTC. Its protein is CASSLVAGEETQYF.

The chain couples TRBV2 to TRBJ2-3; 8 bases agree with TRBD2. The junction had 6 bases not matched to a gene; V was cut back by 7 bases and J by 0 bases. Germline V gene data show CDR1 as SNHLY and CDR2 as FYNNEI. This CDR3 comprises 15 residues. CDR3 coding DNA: TGTGCCAGCAATTCTATAGCGGGGAGCACAGATACGCAGTATTTT. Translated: CASNSIAGSTDTQYF.

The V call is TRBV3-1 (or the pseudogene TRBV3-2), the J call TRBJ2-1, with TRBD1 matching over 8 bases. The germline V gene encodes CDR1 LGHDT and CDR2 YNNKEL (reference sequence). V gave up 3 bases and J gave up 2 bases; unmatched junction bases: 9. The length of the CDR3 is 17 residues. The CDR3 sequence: CASSQRQGIEAYNEQFF. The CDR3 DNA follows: TGTGCCAGCAGCCAGCGACAGGGGATAGAGGCCTACAATGAGCAGTTCTTC.

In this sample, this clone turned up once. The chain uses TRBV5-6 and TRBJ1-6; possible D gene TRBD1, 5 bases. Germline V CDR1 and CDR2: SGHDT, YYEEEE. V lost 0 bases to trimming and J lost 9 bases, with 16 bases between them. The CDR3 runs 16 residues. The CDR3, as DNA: TGTGCCAGCAGCTTGGGGGCAGGGATTTCCGGTTCACCCCTCCACTTT. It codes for CASSLGAGISGSPLHF.

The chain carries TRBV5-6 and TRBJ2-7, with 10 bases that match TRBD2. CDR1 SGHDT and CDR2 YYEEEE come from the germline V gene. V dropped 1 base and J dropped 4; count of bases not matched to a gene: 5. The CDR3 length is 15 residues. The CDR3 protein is CASSLMVAGGYEQYF. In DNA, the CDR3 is TGTGCCAGCAGCTTGATGGTAGCGGGGGGTTACGAGCAGTACTTC.

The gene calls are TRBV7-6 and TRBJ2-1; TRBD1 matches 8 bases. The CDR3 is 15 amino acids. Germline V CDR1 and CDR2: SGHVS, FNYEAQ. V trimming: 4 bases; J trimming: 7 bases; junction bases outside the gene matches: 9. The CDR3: CASSSGQVLMNEQFF. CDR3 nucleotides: TGTGCCAGCAGCTCGGGACAGGTGCTTATGAATGAGCAGTTCTTC.

CDR3 amino acids: CASRRTEDYGYTF. As DNA, the CDR3 is TGTGCCAGCAGGCGGACAGAAGACTATGGCTACACCTTC. The chain combines TRBV12-3 or TRBV12-4 with TRBJ1-2, with D tentatively TRBD1 (6 bases). V lost 6 bases and J lost 3, with 11 bases in between. This CDR3 has 13 amino acids.

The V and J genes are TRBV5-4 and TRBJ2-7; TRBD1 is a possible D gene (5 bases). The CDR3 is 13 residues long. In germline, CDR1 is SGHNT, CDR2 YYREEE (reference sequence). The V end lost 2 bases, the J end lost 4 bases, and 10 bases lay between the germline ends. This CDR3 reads CASSFDRRYEQYF. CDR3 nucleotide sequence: TGTGCCAGCAGCTTTGACAGAAGATACGAGCAGTACTTC. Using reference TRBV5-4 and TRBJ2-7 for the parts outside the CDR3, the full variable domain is ETGVTQSPTHLIKTRGQQVTLRCSSQSGHNTVSWYQQALGQGPQFIFQYYREEENGRGNFPPRFSGLQFPNYSSELNVNALELDDSALYLCASSFDRRYEQYFGPGTRLTVT.

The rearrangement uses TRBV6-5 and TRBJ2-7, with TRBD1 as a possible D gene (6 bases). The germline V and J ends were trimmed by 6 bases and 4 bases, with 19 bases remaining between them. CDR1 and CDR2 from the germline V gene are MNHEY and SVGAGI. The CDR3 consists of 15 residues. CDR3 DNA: TGTGCCAGCAGCCAGGAAACCGGGACACCTTACGAGCAGTACTTC. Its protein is CASSQETGTPYEQYF.

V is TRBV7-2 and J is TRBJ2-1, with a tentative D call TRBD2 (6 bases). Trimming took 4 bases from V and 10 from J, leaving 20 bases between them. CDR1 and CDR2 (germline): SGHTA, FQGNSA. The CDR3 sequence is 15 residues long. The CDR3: CASSSTGISGGEQFF. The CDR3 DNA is TGTGCCAGCAGCTCCACCGGGATCTCCGGGGGAGAGCAGTTCTTC.

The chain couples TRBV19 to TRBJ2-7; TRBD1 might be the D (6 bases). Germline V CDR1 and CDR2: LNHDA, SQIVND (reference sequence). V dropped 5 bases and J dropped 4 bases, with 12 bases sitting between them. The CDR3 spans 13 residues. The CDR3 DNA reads TGTGCCAGTAGTGTCAGGGGTACATACGAGCAGTACTTC. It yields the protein CASSVRGTYEQYF.

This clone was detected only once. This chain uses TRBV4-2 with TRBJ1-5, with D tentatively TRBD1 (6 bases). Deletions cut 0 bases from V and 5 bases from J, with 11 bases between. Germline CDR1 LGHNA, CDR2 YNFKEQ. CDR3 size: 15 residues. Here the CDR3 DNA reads TGTGCCAGCAGCCAAGATCAGGGGCCTGATCAGCCCCAGCATTTT. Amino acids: CASSQDQGPDQPQHF.

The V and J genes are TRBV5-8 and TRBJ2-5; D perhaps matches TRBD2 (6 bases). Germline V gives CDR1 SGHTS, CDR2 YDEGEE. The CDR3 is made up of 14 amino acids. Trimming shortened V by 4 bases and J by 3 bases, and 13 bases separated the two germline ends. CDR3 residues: CASSPRLVEETQYF. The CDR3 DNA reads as TGTGCCAGCAGCCCCAGACTAGTAGAAGAGACCCAGTACTTC.

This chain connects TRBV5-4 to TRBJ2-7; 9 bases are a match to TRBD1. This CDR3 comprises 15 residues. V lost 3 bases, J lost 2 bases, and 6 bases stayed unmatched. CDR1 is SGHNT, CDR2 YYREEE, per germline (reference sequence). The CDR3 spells CASSWDRDLAYEQYF. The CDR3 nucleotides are TGTGCCAGCAGCTGGGACAGGGATTTGGCCTACGAGCAGTACTTC.

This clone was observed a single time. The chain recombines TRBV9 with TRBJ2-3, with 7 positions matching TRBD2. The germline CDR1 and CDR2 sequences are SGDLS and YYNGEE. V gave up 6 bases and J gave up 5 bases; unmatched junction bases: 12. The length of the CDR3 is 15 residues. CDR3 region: CASNLAADVRDTQYF. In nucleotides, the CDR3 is TGTGCCAGCAACCTAGCGGCAGACGTACGAGATACGCAGTATTTT.

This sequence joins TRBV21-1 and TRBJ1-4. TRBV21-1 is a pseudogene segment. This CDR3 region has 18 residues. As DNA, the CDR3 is TGTGCCAGCAGCAAAGCGCTGAAAGTCCCTACAACTAATGAAAAACTGTTTTTT. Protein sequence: CASSKALKVPTTNEKLFF.